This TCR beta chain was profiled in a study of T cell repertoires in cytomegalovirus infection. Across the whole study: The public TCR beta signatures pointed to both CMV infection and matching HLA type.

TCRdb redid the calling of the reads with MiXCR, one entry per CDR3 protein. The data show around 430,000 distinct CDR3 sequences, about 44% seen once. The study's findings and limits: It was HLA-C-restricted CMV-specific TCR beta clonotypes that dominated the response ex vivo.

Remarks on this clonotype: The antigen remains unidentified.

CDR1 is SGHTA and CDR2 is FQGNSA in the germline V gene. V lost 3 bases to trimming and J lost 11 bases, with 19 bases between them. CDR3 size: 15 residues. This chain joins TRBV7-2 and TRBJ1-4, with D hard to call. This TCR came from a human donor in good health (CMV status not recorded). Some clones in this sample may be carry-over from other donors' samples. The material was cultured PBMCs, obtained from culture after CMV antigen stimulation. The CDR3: CASSLSFQPSGKLFF. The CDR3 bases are TGTGCCAGCAGCTTGTCGTTCCAGCCTTCGGGGAAACTGTTTTTT.